A few counts support the clone carrying this T cell receptor beta chain. What it binds is unknown. These data come from a study of T cell repertoires in cytomegalovirus infection. Study overall: Matching HLA type, along with CMV infection, was indicated by public TCR beta signatures.

Using its own MiXCR run on the reads, TCRdb lists one record per CDR3 protein. The table records some 480,000 distinct CDR3 sequences, around 30% of them present only once. Specimen: cultured PBMCs, collected from culture after CMV antigen stimulation. The clonotype originates from a human donor in good health (CMV status not recorded). Some clones in this sample may be carry-over from other donors' samples.

CDR3 region: CASSLPGSTQYF. CDR3 DNA sequence: TGTGCCAGCAGCCTCCCCGGGAGTACGCAGTATTTT. This rearrangement joins TRBV27 to TRBJ2-3; TRBD2 is a possible D gene (6 bases). The germline V gene has CDR1 MNHEY and CDR2 SMNVEV (reference sequence). This CDR3 has 12 residues. Trimming removed 6 bases at V and 8 bases at J, with 12 bases between.